Detailed here is one T cell receptor (beta chain). After extraction with the RNeasy kit, 0.5 to 1 ug of the RNA was reverse transcribed using random hexamers. TCRdb redid the calling of the immunoSEQ multiplex PCR reads with MiXCR, one entry per CDR3 protein. The sample holds 95,000 to 150,000 distinct CDR3 sequences, approximately 96% seen once. V gave up 8 bases and J gave up 10 bases, with 17 bases separating them. This CDR3 comprises 12 residues. Germline values: CDR1 MDHEN, CDR2 SYDVKM. Sequencing of TCR beta, carried out with a high-throughput approach, was applied to CD8+ and CD4+ T cells from the blood. The data were taken from a study of CD8 T cells in Susac syndrome.

The TCR originated in a human donor with Susac syndrome. The chain employs TRBV28 and TRBJ1-1; D remains unclear. Sequenced sample: CD4+ T cells from PBMCs. This chain's CDR3 is CASERGGSPAFF. CDR3 coding DNA: TGTGCCAGCGAACGGGGAGGCAGTCCAGCTTTCTTT.